This T cell receptor beta chain was captured by sequencing in a study of shared clonotypes between healthy human individuals. In its sample, this clone was seen a few times. Its antigen is currently unknown. Donors comprised healthy HIV-negative adults lacking recent acute infections or vaccinations. Using immunoSEQ multiplex PCR, the repertoire was profiled, and TCRdb retains in-frame clones only, with some absent. Seen here are over 950,000 clones, around 77% observed once, and the top ten hold 0.89%. Germline V gene sequence: CDR1 MNHEY, CDR2 SMNVEV (reference sequence). Trimming took 7 bases from V and 3 from J, leaving 13 bases between them. CDR3 length: 13 amino acids. Whole-study findings and limits: Clonotypes shared by all four donors outscored non-shared clonotypes in generation probability.

This clonotype originated in a man aged 18 to 30 in good health. Some clones in this sample may be carry-over from other donors' samples. Sequenced material: memory CD4+ T cells from PBMCs. Subset described: CD45RA-negative fraction. The V and J genes are TRBV27 and TRBJ2-7; tentatively, D is TRBD1 or TRBD2 (6 bases each). The CDR3 reads CASMVRGGYEQYF. The DNA for the CDR3 is TGTGCCAGCATGGTCAGGGGAGGCTACGAGCAGTACTTC.